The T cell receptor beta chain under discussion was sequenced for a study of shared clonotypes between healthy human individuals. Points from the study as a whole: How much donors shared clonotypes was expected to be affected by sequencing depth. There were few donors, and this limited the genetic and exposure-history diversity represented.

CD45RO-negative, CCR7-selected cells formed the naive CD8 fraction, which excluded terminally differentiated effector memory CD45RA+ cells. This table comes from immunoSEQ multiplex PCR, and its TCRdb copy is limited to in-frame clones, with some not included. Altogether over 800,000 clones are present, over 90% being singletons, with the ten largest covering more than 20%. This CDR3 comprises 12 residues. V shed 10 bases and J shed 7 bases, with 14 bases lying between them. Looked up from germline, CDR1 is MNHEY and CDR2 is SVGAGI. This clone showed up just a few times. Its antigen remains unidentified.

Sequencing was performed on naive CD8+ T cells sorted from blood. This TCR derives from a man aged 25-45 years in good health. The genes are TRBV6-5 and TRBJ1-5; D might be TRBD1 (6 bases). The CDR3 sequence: CAIGGQGQPQHF. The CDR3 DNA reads TGTGCCATCGGGGGGCAGGGGCAGCCCCAGCATTTT.